One and the same sample provided the 11 T cell receptor beta chains below, sequenced in a study of monozygotic twins with inflammatory bowel disease (dated by TCRdb to between 2018 and 2020). Receptors were amplified or captured by 5' RACE. Instrument on record: Illumina HiSeq 2500. TCRdb reprocessed the public reads and reports one entry per CDR3 protein sequence, without DNA. The sample has roughly 160,000 distinct CDR3 sequences on record. 6.5% to 9% of the sample is held by the ten biggest clonotypes. Sequenced: blood. All receptors come from a human donor with ulcerative colitis or Crohn's disease, or a healthy co-twin of an affected twin (not recorded which).

The J gene is TRBJ1-1, the V gene TRBV12-3 or TRBV12-4; TCRdb's D call of TRBD1 is untestable without DNA. The CDR3 loop spans 13 amino acids. The CDR3: CASRGWDNTEAFF.

The chain uses TRBV14 and TRBJ1-2; TCRdb's D call, TRBD1, is unchecked because there is no DNA. The CDR3 consists of 18 residues. Germline V gene data show CDR1 as SGHDN and CDR2 as FVKESK. The CDR3: CASSQGRQRASHNYGYTF.

The chain carries TRBV6-2 or TRBV6-3 and TRBJ2-7; the D gene TCRdb calls, TRBD2, cannot be checked with no DNA. The CDR3 contains 23 residues. Germline V lookup: CDR1 MNHEY, CDR2 SVGEGT. Here the CDR3 reads CASSYPIKRIGSGVLRGSIEQYF.

This rearrangement joins TRBV5-1 to TRBJ2-5. From germline, CDR1 is SGHRS and CDR2 YFSETQ. CDR3 length: 13 residues. CDR3 region: CASSFFIQETQYF. Together with reference TRBV5-1 and TRBJ2-5, the CDR3 gives the full variable domain: KAGVTQTPRYLIKTRGQQVTLSCSPISGHRSVSWYQQTPGQGLQFLFEYFSETQRNKGNFPGRFSGRQFSNSRSEMNVSTLELGDSALYLCASSFFIQETQYFGPGTRLLVL.

The rearrangement joins TRBV30 to TRBJ2-3; TCRdb reports TRBD1, a call that lacks DNA to check it against. CDR1 is GTSNPN and CDR2 is SVGIG in the germline V gene (reference sequence). This CDR3 has 13 residues. CDR3 loop: CAWNRGPSDTQYF.

This chain connects TRBV7-6 to TRBJ2-3; TCRdb indicates TRBD2, and absent DNA this call remains unverified. The CDR3 runs 22 residues. CDR1 SGHVS and CDR2 FNYEAQ come from the germline V gene. This CDR3 reads CASSLVSQQKRGLAGRVNTQYF.

The J gene is TRBJ1-2, the V gene TRBV9; TCRdb's D gene call, TRBD1, goes unchecked for lack of DNA. CDR1 is SGDLS, CDR2 YYNGEE, per germline. The CDR3 has 16 residues. Here the CDR3 reads CASSALGQGSDYGYTF.

The chain couples TRBV6-1 to TRBJ2-7; TCRdb's D call of TRBD2 is untestable without DNA. CDR3 length equals 16 residues. Germline assignment: CDR1 MNHNS and CDR2 SASEGT. CDR3 amino acids: CASTLLTSGASYEQYF.

The chain is built from TRBV2 and TRBJ2-3; without DNA, the TCRdb call of TRBD1 cannot be checked. The CDR3 runs to 14 residues. CDR1 and CDR2 from the germline V gene are SNHLY and FYNNEI. CDR3 in amino acids: CASSERGVRDTQYF.

The rearrangement uses TRBV14 and TRBJ2-5; TCRdb gives TRBD1 as the D gene, but with no DNA this cannot be confirmed. Germline V gives CDR1 SGHDN, CDR2 FVKESK. This CDR3 has 13 residues. The chain's CDR3 is CASSPDPEETQYF.

The CDR3 loop reads CASSQEAGGTDTQYF. This rearrangement joins TRBV4-1 to TRBJ2-3; absent DNA, TCRdb's TRBD1 call cannot be checked. Germline V gives CDR1 MGHRA, CDR2 YSYEKL. The CDR3 spans 15 residues.